A selection of T cell receptor beta chains follows, all from one sample in a study of shared clonotypes between healthy human individuals. Clones were read by immunoSEQ multiplex PCR, and TCRdb kept only the in-frame ones, dropping some. The table has more than 2 million clones, around 93% seen once; the top ten hold around 1.7%. The sequenced material came from naive CD8+ T cells from PBMCs. The origin of the receptors is a man aged 18 to 29 in good health. Some clones in this sample may be carry-over from other donors' samples. Both conserved end residues are part of each CDR3. Each record gives: D gene, J gene, V gene, clone size, CDR3 DNA, CDR3 protein. D genes are given only for firm matches. A row's size may be missing; if present it is once, few, many or a size class.

>TRBD2|TRBJ2-7|TRBV9|.
TGTGCCAGCAGTGCGACTAGCGCACGGTCCTACGAGCAGTACTTC
CASSATSARSYEQYF
>.|TRBJ2-1|TRBV28|.
TGTGCCAGCAGTAAAGGACGCAATGCGGGCAATGAGCAGTTCTTC
CASSKGRNAGNEQFF
>TRBD2|TRBJ2-1|TRBV28|.
TGTGCCAGCAGTACCCTCTTAGAGCGGGAGGACAATGAGCAGTTCTTC
CASSTLLEREDNEQFF
>.|TRBJ2-7|TRBV5-6|.
TGTGCCAGCAGCTGGGACCGAGGAACCTACGAGCAGTACTTC
CASSWDRGTYEQYF
>TRBD2|TRBJ2-1|TRBV27|.
TGTGCCAGCAGTTCCTGGACTAGCGGGAGTTACAATGAGCAGTTCTTC
CASSSWTSGSYNEQFF
>TRBD2|TRBJ2-1|TRBV5-5|once
TGTGCCAGCAGCTGGGGACTAGCGGGAGGGGTTGAGCAGTTCTTC
CASSWGLAGGVEQFF
>.|TRBJ2-7|TRBV5-6|.
TGTGCCAGCAGCTTGAGCCAGCGGGCCTACGAGCAGTACTTC
CASSLSQRAYEQYF
>TRBD2|TRBJ2-7|TRBV9|.
TGTGCCAGCAGCATGGGGACTAGCGGTAGCTCCGAGCAGTACTTC
CASSMGTSGSSEQYF
>TRBD2|TRBJ2-7|TRBV30|once
TGTGCCTGGAGCCCGCTCCGGGAGGGATCCTACGAGCAGTACTTC
CAWSPLREGSYEQYF
>.|TRBJ1-2|TRBV19|.
TGTGCCAGTAGTATGATAGTCCGTGGTGGCAGCAACTATGGCTACACCTTC
CASSMIVRGGSNYGYTF
>TRBD2|TRBJ2-1|TRBV29-1|.
TGCAGCGTGAGGGGGACTAGCGGGAAACTGAACTACAATGAGCAGTTCTTC
CSVRGTSGKLNYNEQFF
>.|TRBJ1-1|TRBV4-3|.
TGCGCCAGCAGCCCCGAAAGGGTTGACACTGAAGCTTTCTTT
CASSPERVDTEAFF
>TRBD1|TRBJ1-2|TRBV14|once
TGTGCCAGCAGGAGGACAGGGAAGACATTTTCCCGTGAGGGCTACACCTTC
CASRRTGKTFSREGYTF
>.|TRBJ1-2|TRBV25-1|.
TGTGCCAGCAGTGGGTCCCCGACGGAAACTATCTATGGCTACACCTTC
CASSGSPTETIYGYTF
>.|TRBJ2-1|TRBV6-5|.
TGTGCCAGCAGTTCCGGGGGGCCCAGCTCCTACAATGAGCAGTTCTTC
CASSSGGPSSYNEQFF
>.|TRBJ1-1|TRBV19|.
TGTGCCAGTAGTCGCGCCCTCCTCAGGGGAGAGGGTCAAGCTTTCTTT
CASSRALLRGEGQAFF
>.|TRBJ2-4|TRBV19|.
TGTGCCAGTAGCGTGACACCCACCTCCAAAAACATTCAGTACTTC
CASSVTPTSKNIQYF
>.|TRBJ2-7|TRBV5-6|.
TGTGCCAGCAGCTTGGCGAATGGTTACGAGCAGTACTTC
CASSLANGYEQYF
>TRBD1|TRBJ1-6|TRBV2|.
TGTGCCAGCAGGCCGGACCTCGACAGGGCCCTCCACTTT
CASRPDLDRALHF
>.|TRBJ1-1|TRBV11-2|.
TGTGCCAGCAGCGCGACCCCCTTCTGGTACACTGAAGCTTTCTTT
CASSATPFWYTEAFF
>.|TRBJ2-7|TRBV2|.
TGTGCCAGCAGCAAGGACCCTTCCTACGAGCAGTACTTC
CASSKDPSYEQYF
>.|TRBJ2-1|TRBV6-6|.
TGTGCCAGCAGTTACGGACATGAGCAGTTCTTC
CASSYGHEQFF
>TRBD1|TRBJ2-6|TRBV5-1|once
TGCGCCAGCAGCTTGGACCTCCGGACAGGGGTCAACGTCCTGACTTTC
CASSLDLRTGVNVLTF
>.|TRBJ2-7|TRBV7-9|.
TGTGCCAGCAGTACCCCCCTGGGCGACAGCTACCTAACCTACGAGCAGTACTTC
CASSTPLGDSYLTYEQYF
>.|TRBJ1-1|TRBV7-9|.
TGTGCCAGCAGCCCCCGGGAAGTCCTCCTGAGCGAAGCTTTCTTT
CASSPREVLLSEAFF
>.|TRBJ1-1|TRBV7-9|.
TGTGCCAGCAGCCCCTCAATGAACACTGAAGCTTTCTTT
CASSPSMNTEAFF
>.|TRBJ1-2|TRBV6-5|.
TGTGCCAGCAGTTACTCAGAGGCCTTCTATGGCTACACCTTC
CASSYSEAFYGYTF
>TRBD1|TRBJ2-7|TRBV25-1|.
TGTGCCAGCGTGCCCGGGACAGGCTATCCCTACGAGCAGTACTTC
CASVPGTGYPYEQYF
>TRBD2|TRBJ2-1|TRBV6-1|.
TGTGCCAGCAGTGAAAGAGCTAGCGGGATCTACAATGAGCAGTTCTTC
CASSERASGIYNEQFF
>.|TRBJ2-2|TRBV21-1|.
TGTGCCAGCAGCTTTACGACAGGGGGTTTCACCGGGGAGCTGTTTTTT
CASSFTTGGFTGELFF
>TRBD2|TRBJ2-5|TRBV4-3|.
TGCGCCAGCAGCCAACGCCCCCCACTGCGGGAGCTTCCTGAGACCCAGTACTTC
CASSQRPPLRELPETQYF
>.|TRBJ1-1|TRBV9|.
TGTGCCAGCAGCGTAGGGTCCGGGACTGAAGCTTTCTTT
CASSVGSGTEAFF
>TRBD2|TRBJ2-5|TRBV4-1|.
TGCGCCAGCAGCCAAGATTGGTCGGCTAGCGGGAAGGAGACCCAGTACTTC
CASSQDWSASGKETQYF
>TRBD1|TRBJ2-7|TRBV7-8|.
TGTGCCAGCAGCAAGTACAGGGGCTCCTACGAGCAGTACTTC
CASSKYRGSYEQYF
>.|TRBJ2-3|TRBV28|.
TGTGCCAGCAGCTACGTTCTCGGGGATACGCAGTATTTT
CASSYVLGDTQYF
>TRBD1|TRBJ2-5|TRBV15|.
TGTGCCACGGCATCGGACAGGGCGATACAAGAGACCCAGTACTTC
CATASDRAIQETQYF
>.|TRBJ1-2|TRBV11-2|.
TGTGCCAGCAGCTTGGGCCAGGGCAGGGGCTATGGCTACACCTTC
CASSLGQGRGYGYTF
>TRBD1|TRBJ2-7|TRBV27|.
TGTGCCAGCAGTTTAGGGACAGGGTACTACGAGCAGTACTTC
CASSLGTGYYEQYF
>.|TRBJ2-3|TRBV6-5|.
TGTGCCAGCAGCCCAATCTCTTCCATCACAGATACGCAGTATTTT
CASSPISSITDTQYF
>.|TRBJ1-1|TRBV4-1|.
TGCGCCAGCAGCCAATCAGGGGTTGAAGCTTTCTTT
CASSQSGVEAFF
>.|TRBJ1-3|TRBV6-4|.
TGTGCCAGCAGTGACCCCGGGGGGCAGCGCCGCTCTGGAAACACCATATATTTT
CASSDPGGQRRSGNTIYF
>TRBD2|TRBJ2-1|TRBV11-1|.
TGTGCCAGCAGCTTAGGCTCGGGAGGGTCATTTGAGGAGCAGTTCTTC
CASSLGSGGSFEEQFF
>.|TRBJ2-7|TRBV7-9|.
TGTGCCAGCAGCCCACCGACCCTTCCCTACGAGCAGTACTTC
CASSPPTLPYEQYF
>TRBD2|TRBJ2-7|TRBV27|.
TGTGCCAGCAGTTTGAGCTATCCTCGTAGCGGGAGGTTTCCCTACGAGCAGTACTTC
CASSLSYPRSGRFPYEQYF
>.|TRBJ1-3|TRBV5-6|.
TGTGCCAGCAGCTTTCTGAGCTACTCTGGAAACACCATATATTTT
CASSFLSYSGNTIYF
>TRBD1|TRBJ1-2|TRBV14|.
TGTGCCAGCAGCCAAGACTCCCGCGACAGGGTCGAGGGCTACACCTTC
CASSQDSRDRVEGYTF
>TRBD1|TRBJ2-5|TRBV28|.
TGTGCCAGCAGGAGACAGGGGGTGTTAGAGACCCAGTACTTC
CASRRQGVLETQYF
>.|TRBJ2-2|TRBV29-1|.
TGCAGCGTTTTTGCAGGGGATTCCGGGGAGCTGTTTTTT
CSVFAGDSGELFF